This T cell receptor beta chain came from a study of blood T cell repertoires in COVID-19. Study overall: Sites across the United States, Italy and Spain contributed samples from acute and convalescent COVID-19. Nucleic acid was either cDNA or gDNA, and it came from T cells, B-cell-depleted T cells, or PBMCs.

The CDR3 has 16 amino acids. Germline trimming cut 2 bases from V and 0 bases from J; bases unmatched to any gene: 4. The germline V gene has CDR1 SGDLS and CDR2 YYNGEE. Cohort 3 recovered donors had two negative PCRs, clearance, or symptom resolution. Authors' processing steps: By means of reference gene primer amplification, nucleated cell counts were estimated. The assay was immunoSEQ multiplex PCR, and TCRdb's table has in-frame clones only and misses some. D and trimming were read from the DNA, whereas the V and J calls and clone size are those reported in that table. The table shows about 370,000 clones, with 85% to 90% occurring only once.

This TCR derives from a man aged 18 to 29 who had recovered from COVID-19. Material: PBMCs or T cells enriched from blood (not recorded which). This chain links TRBV9 with TRBJ2-3; 9 bases agree with TRBD1. Here the CDR3 DNA reads TGTGCCAGCAGCGTCCTACAGGGGGCGAGCACAGATACGCAGTATTTT. This gives the protein CASSVLQGASTDTQYF.